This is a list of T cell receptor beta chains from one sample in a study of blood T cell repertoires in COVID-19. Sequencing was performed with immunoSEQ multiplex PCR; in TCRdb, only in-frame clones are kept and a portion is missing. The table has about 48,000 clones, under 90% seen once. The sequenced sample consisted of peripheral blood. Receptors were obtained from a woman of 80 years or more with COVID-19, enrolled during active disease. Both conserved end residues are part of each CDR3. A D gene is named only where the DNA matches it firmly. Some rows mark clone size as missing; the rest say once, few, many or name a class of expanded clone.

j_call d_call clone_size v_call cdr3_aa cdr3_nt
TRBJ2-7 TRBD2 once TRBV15 CATSKRRETYEQYF TGTGCCACCAGCAAGCGGCGGGAGACCTACGAGCAGTACTTC
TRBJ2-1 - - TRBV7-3 CASSSEGGRNEQFF TGTGCCAGCAGCTCCGAGGGGGGGCGTAATGAGCAGTTCTTC
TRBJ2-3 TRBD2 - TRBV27 CASSLTSGGSLWTDTQYF TGTGCCAGCAGTTTGACTAGCGGGGGATCTCTTTGGACAGATACGCAGTATTTT
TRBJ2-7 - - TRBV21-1 CASSTLGSLTDVYEQYF TGTGCCAGCAGCACCCTAGGTAGCTTGACCGATGTATACGAGCAGTACTTC
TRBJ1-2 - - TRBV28 CASSLSSPGANGYTF TGTGCCAGCAGTTTAAGTTCCCCAGGGGCAAATGGCTACACCTTC
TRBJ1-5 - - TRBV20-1 CSASGRGNQPQHF TGCAGTGCTAGTGGCAGGGGAAATCAGCCCCAGCATTTT
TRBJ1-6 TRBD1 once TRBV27 CASSLLGTGGFSYNSPLHF TGTGCCAGCAGTTTATTGGGGACAGGGGGCTTCTCCTATAATTCACCCCTCCACTTT
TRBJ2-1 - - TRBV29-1 CSGAGQLVNEQFF TGCAGCGGGGCGGGACAGCTCGTCAATGAGCAGTTCTTC
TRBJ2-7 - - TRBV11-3 CASSLGVSYEQYF TGTGCCAGCAGCTTAGGAGTCTCCTACGAGCAGTACTTC
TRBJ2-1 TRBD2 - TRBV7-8 CASSLVRGVHYEQFF TGTGCCAGCAGCTTAGTACGGGGGGTCCACTATGAGCAGTTCTTC
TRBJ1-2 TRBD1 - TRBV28 CAVRNTGGWGGYTF TGTGCCGTACGTAATACAGGGGGCTGGGGCGGCTACACCTTC
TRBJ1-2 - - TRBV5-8 CASSLVPAIASGYTF TGTGCCAGCAGCTTGGTGCCAGCAATAGCCTCTGGCTACACCTTC
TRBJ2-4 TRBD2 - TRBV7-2 CASSPGTSGERAKNIQYF TGTGCCAGCAGCCCGGGGACTAGCGGAGAACGTGCCAAAAACATTCAGTACTTC
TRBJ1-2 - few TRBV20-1 CSATDRGYGYTF TGCAGTGCTACTGACCGGGGGTATGGCTACACCTTC
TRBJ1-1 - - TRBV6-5 CASSYHGTEAFF TGTGCCAGCAGTTACCACGGGACTGAAGCTTTCTTT
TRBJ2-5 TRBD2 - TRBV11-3 CASSSSGLAGGDGETQYF TGTGCCAGCAGCTCTTCAGGACTAGCGGGAGGGGACGGAGAGACCCAGTACTTC
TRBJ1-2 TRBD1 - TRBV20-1 CSASTGTVYGYTF TGCAGTGCTAGTACCGGGACAGTTTATGGCTACACCTTC
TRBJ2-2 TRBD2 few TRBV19 CASSLTSGANTGELFF TGTGCCAGTAGTCTGACTAGCGGGGCGAACACCGGGGAGCTGTTTTTT
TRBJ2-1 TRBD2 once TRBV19 CASSPTSGSLYNEQFF TGTGCCAGTAGCCCGACTAGCGGGTCGCTATACAATGAGCAGTTCTTC
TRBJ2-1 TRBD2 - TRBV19 CASRTSGRAYNEQFF TGTGCCAGTCGAACTAGCGGGAGGGCCTACAATGAGCAGTTCTTC
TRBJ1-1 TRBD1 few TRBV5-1 CASSGGQGMNTEAFF TGCGCCAGCAGCGGGGGACAGGGGATGAACACTGAAGCTTTCTTT
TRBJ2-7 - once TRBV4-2 CASSQDVGAAYEQYF TGTGCCAGCAGCCAAGATGTAGGGGCAGCCTACGAGCAGTACTTC
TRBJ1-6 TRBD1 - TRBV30 CAWSVDRVNSPLHF TGTGCCTGGAGTGTAGACAGGGTTAATTCACCCCTCCACTTT
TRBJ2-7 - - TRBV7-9 CASTNTGAEQYF TGTGCCAGCACCAACACCGGTGCCGAGCAGTACTTC
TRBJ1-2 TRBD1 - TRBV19 CASSPRTGYYGYTF TGTGCCAGTAGTCCTCGGACAGGCTACTATGGCTACACCTTC
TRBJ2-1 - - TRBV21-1 CASSKATGRTYNEQFF TGTGCCAGCAGCAAAGCCACCGGGAGGACCTACAATGAGCAGTTCTTC
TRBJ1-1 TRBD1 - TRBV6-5 CASSRDRRNTEAFF TGTGCCAGCAGTCGGGACAGACGGAACACTGAAGCTTTCTTT
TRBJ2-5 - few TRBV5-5 CASSFGVLETQYF TGTGCCAGCAGCTTCGGGGTCTTGGAGACCCAGTACTTC
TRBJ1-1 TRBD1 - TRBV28 CASNWGQAEAFF TGTGCCAGTAATTGGGGACAGGCCGAAGCTTTCTTT
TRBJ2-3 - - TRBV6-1 CASSEGSIRADTQYF TGTGCCAGCAGTGAAGGCAGCATTCGGGCAGATACGCAGTATTTT
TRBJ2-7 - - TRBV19 CASSIGSGAGEQYF TGTGCCAGTAGTATAGGTAGTGGGGCCGGGGAGCAGTACTTC
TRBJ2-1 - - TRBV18 CASSPGGRKVNEQFF TGTGCCAGCTCACCCGGGGGACGGAAAGTCAATGAGCAGTTCTTC
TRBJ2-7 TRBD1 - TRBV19 CASRKGGHEQYF TGTGCCAGTAGGAAAGGGGGCCACGAGCAGTACTTC
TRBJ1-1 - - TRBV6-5 CASTPGPIEAFF TGTGCCAGCACCCCGGGTCCAATAGAAGCTTTCTTT
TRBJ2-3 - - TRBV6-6 CASGGGGMPSTDTQYF TGTGCCAGCGGAGGGGGGGGCATGCCTAGCACAGATACGCAGTATTTT
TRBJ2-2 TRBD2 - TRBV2 CASSPSGRAGPGELFF TGTGCCAGCAGTCCTAGCGGGAGGGCCGGACCCGGGGAGCTGTTTTTT
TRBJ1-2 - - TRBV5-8 CASRRGQGSYGYTF TGTGCCAGCAGGCGGGGGCAGGGGAGCTATGGCTACACCTTC
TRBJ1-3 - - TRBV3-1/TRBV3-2 CASSQPGGGPSNTIYF TGTGCCAGCAGCCAACCGGGAGGGGGGCCTTCAAACACCATATATTTT
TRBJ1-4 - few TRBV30 CAWSRGQGNEKLFF TGTGCCTGGAGTAGAGGCCAGGGGAATGAAAAACTGTTTTTT
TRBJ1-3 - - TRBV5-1 CASSWRGSGGNTIYF TGCGCCAGCAGCTGGCGGGGGTCGGGGGGAAACACCATATATTTT
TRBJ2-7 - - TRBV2 CASSEARHGEQYF TGTGCCAGCAGTGAAGCCAGGCACGGCGAGCAGTACTTC
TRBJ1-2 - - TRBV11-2 CASSLGAVYGYTF TGTGCCAGCAGCCTAGGGGCAGTCTATGGCTACACCTTC